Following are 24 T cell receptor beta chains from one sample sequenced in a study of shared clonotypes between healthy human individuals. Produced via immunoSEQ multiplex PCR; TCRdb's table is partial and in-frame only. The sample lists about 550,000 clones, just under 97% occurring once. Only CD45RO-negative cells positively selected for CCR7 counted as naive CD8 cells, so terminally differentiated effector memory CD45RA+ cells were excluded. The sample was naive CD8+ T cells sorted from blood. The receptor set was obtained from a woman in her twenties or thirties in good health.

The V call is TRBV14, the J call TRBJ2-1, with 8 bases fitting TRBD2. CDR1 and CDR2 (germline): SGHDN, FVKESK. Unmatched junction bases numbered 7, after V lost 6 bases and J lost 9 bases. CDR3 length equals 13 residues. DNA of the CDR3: TGTGCCAGCAGATATAGCGGGATATCTGAGCAGTTCTTC. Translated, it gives CASRYSGISEQFF.

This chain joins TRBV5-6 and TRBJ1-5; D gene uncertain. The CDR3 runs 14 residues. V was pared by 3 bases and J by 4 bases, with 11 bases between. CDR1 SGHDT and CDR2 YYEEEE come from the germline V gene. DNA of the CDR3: TGTGCCAGCAGCTATCGGACGGGGAATCAGCCCCAGCATTTT. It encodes CASSYRTGNQPQHF.

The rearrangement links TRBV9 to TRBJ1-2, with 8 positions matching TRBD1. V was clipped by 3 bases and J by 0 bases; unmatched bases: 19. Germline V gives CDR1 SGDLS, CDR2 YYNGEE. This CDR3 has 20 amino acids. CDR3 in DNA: TGTGCCAGCAGCGGATTGAAACAGAGAATGACAGGGGCGGCTAACTATGGCTACACCTTC. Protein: CASSGLKQRMTGAANYGYTF.

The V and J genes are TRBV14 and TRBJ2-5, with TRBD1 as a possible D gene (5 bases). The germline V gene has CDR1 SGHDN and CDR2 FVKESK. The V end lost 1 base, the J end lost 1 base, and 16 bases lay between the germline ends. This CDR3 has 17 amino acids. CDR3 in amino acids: CASSQGPGPRGQETQYF. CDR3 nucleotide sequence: TGTGCCAGCAGCCAAGGACCGGGCCCAAGGGGCCAAGAGACCCAGTACTTC.

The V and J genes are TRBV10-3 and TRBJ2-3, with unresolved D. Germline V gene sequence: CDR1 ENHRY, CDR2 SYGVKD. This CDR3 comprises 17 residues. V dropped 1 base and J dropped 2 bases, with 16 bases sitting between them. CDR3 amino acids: CAISELPGSVTTDTQYF. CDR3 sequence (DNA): TGTGCCATCAGTGAGTTGCCGGGTTCGGTAACCACAGATACGCAGTATTTT.

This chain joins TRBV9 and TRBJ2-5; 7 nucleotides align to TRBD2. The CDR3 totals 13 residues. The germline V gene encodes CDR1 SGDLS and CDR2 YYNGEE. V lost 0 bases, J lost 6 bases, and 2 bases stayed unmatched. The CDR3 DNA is TGTGCCAGCAGCGTAGGCGGGAGCCAGACCCAGTACTTC. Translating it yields CASSVGGSQTQYF.

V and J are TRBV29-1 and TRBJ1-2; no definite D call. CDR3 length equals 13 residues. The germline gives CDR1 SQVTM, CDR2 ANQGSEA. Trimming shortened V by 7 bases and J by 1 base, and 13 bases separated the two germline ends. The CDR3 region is CSAGDPSNYGYTF. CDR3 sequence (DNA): TGCAGCGCCGGGGATCCGAGTAACTATGGCTACACCTTC.

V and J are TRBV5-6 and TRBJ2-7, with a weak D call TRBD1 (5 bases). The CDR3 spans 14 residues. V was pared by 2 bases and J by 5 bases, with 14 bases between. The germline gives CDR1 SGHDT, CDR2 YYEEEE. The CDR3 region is CASSFRVKVNEQYF. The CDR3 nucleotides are TGTGCCAGCAGCTTCAGGGTTAAGGTTAACGAGCAGTACTTC.

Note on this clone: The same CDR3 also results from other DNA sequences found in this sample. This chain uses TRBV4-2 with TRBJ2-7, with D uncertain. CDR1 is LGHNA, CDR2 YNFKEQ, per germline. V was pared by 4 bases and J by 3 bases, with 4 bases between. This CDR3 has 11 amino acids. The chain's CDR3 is CASSLGYEQYF. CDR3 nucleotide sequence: TGTGCCAGCAGCCTTGGCTACGAGCAGTACTTC.

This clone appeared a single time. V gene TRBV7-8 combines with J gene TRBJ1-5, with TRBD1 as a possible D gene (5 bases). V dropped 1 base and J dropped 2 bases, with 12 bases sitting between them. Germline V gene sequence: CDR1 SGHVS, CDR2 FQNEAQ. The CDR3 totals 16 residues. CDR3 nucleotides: TGTGCCAGCAGCTTAGTGTCTAGAGGGGGCAATCAGCCCCAGCATTTT. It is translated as CASSLVSRGGNQPQHF.

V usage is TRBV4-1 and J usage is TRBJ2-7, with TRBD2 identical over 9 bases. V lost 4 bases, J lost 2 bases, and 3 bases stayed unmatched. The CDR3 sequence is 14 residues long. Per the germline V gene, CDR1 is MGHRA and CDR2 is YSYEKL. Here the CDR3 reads CASSRTSAAYEQYF. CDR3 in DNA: TGCGCCAGCAGCCGGACTAGCGCTGCCTACGAGCAGTACTTC.

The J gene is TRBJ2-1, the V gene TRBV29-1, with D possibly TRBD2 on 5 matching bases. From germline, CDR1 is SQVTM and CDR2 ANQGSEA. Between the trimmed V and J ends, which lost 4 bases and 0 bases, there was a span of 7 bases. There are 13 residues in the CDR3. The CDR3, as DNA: TGCAGCGTTGTAGCGATCTCCTACAATGAGCAGTTCTTC. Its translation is CSVVAISYNEQFF.

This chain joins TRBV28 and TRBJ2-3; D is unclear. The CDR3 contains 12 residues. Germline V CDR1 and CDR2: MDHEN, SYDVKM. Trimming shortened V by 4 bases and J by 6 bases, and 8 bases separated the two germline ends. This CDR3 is CASSWSRDTQYF. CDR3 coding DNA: TGTGCCAGCAGTTGGAGCAGGGATACGCAGTATTTT.

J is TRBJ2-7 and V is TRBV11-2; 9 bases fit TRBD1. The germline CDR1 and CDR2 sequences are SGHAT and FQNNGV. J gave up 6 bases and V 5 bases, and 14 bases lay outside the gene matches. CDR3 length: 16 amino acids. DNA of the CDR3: TGTGCCAGCAGCACAGGACCCGGGACAGGGTACACCGAGCAGTACTTC. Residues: CASSTGPGTGYTEQYF.

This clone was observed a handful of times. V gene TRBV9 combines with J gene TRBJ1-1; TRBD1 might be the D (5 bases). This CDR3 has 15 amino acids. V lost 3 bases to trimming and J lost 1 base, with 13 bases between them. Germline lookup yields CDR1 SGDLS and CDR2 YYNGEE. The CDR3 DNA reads TGTGCCAGCAGCGCTCTCCCTGGGGGGAACACTGAAGCTTTCTTT. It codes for CASSALPGGNTEAFF. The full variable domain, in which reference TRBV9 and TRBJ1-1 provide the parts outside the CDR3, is DSGVTQTPKHLITATGQRVTLRCSPRSGDLSVYWYQQSLDQGLQFLIQYYNGEERAKGNILERFSAQQFPDLHSELNLSSLELGDSALYFCASSALPGGNTEAFFGQGTRLTVV.

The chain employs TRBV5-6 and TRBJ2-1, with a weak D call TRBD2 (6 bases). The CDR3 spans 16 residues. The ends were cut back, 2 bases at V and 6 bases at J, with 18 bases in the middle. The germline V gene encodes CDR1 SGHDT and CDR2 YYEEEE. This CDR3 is CASSFLSYRDSNEQFF. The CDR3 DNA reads TGTGCCAGCAGCTTCCTAAGTTACCGGGACTCCAATGAGCAGTTCTTC.

In nucleotides, the CDR3 is TGTGCCAGCAGTTTATACCTAGCGGTTACTAGCACAGATACGCAGTATTTT. This codes for CASSLYLAVTSTDTQYF. The rearrangement uses TRBV28 and TRBJ2-3, with 7 bases that match TRBD2. This CDR3 contains 17 residues. The ends lost 1 base at V and 0 bases at J; junction bases unmatched: 7. Germline CDR1 MDHEN, CDR2 SYDVKM.

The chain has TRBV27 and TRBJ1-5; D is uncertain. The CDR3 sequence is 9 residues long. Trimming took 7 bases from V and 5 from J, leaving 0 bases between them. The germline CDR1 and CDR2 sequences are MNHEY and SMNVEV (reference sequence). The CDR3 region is CASNQPQHF. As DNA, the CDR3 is TGTGCCAGCAATCAGCCCCAGCATTTT.

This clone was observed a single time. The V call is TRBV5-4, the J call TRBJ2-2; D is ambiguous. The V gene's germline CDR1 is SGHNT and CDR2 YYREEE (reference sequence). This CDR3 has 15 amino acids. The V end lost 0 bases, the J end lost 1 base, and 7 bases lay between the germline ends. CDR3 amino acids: CASSLGDQNTGELFF. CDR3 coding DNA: TGTGCCAGCAGCTTGGGAGACCAGAACACCGGGGAGCTGTTTTTT.

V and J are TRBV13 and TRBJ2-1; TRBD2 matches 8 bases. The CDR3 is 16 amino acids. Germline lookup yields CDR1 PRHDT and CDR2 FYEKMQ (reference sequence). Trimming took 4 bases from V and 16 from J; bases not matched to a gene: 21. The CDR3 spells CASSWGRSTSEEFRFF. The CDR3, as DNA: TGTGCCAGCAGCTGGGGTAGGTCGACTAGCGAGGAATTCAGATTCTTC.

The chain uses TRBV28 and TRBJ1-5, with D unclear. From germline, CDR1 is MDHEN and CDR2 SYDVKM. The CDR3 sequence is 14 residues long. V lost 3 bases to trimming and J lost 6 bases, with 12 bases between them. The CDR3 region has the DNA TGTGCCAGCAGTTTGCGGGGATGGGGTCAGCCCCAGCATTTT. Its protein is CASSLRGWGQPQHF.

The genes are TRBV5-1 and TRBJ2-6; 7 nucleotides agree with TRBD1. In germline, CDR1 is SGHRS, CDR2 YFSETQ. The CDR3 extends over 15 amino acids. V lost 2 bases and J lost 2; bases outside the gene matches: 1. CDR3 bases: TGCGCCAGCAGCTTTGACAGGGCTGGGGCCAACGTCCTGACTTTC. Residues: CASSFDRAGANVLTF.

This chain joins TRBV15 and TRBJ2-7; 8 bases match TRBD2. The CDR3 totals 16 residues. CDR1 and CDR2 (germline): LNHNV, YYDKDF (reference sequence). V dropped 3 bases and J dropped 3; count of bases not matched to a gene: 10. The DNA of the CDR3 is TGTGCCACCAGCAGGCCCTCGTCTAGCGGGTTCTACGAGCAGTACTTC. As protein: CATSRPSSSGFYEQYF.

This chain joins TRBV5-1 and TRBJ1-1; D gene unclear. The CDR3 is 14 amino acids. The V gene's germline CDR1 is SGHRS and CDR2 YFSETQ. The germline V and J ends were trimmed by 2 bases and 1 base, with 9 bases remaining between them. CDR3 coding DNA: TGCGCCAGCAGCTTTAAGGCAGGGAACACTGAAGCTTTCTTT. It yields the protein CASSFKAGNTEAFF.